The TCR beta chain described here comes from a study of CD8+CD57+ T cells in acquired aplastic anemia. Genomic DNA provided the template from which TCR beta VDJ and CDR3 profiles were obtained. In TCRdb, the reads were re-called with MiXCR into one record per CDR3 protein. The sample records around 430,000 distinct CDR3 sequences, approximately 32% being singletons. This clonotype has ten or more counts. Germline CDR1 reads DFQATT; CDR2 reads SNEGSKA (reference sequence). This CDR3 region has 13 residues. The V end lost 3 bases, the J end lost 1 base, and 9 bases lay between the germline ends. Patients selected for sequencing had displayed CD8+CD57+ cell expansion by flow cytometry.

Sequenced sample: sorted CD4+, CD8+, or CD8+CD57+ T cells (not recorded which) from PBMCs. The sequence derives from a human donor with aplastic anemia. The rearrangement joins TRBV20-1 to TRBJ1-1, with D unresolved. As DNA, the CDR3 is TGCAGTGCTAGGACCGGAGGGAACACTGAAGCTTTCTTT. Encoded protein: CSARTGGNTEAFF.